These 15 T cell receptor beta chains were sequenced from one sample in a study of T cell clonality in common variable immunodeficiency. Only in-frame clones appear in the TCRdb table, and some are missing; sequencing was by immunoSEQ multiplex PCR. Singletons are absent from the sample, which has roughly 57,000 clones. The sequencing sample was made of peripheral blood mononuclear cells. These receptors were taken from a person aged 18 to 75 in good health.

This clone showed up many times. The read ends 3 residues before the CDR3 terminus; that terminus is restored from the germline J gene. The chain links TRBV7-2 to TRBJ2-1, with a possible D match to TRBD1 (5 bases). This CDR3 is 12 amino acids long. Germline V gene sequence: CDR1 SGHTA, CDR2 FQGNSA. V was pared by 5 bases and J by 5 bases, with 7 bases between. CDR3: CASSATDNEQFF. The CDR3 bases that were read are TGTGCCAGCAGCGCGACAGACAATGAG.

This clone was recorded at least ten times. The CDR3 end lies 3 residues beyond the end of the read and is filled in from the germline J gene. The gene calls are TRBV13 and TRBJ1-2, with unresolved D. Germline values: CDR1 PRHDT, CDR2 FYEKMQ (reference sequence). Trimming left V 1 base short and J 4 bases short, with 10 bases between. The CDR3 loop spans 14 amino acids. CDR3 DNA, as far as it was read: TGTGCCAGCAGCTTAGTGCAGGCGACCTATGGC. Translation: CASSLVQATYG. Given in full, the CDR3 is CASSLVQATYGYTF.

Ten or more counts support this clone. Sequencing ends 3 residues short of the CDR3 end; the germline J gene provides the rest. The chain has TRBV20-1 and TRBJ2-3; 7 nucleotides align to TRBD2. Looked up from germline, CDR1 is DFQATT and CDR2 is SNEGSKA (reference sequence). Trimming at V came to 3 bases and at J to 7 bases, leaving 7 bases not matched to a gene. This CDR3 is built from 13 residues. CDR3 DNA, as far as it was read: TGCAGTGCTAGTGGGCGGGAGAGAAATACG. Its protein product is CSASGRERNT. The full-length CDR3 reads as CSASGRERNTQYF.

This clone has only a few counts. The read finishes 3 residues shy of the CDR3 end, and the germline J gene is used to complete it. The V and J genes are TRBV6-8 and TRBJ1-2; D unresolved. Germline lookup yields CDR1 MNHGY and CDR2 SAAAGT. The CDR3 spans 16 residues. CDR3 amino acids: CASTIRPSESTDTYTF. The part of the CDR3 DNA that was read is TGTGCCAGCACAATTAGGCCTAGCGAGAGCACAGATACC.

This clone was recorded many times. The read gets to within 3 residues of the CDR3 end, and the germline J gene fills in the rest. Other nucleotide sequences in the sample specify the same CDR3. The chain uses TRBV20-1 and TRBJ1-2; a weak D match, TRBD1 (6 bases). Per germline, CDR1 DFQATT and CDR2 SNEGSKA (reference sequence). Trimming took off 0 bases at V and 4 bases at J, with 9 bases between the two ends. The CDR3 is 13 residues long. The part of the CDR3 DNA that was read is TGCAGTGCTAGAGAGGCAGGGGCCTATGGC. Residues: CSAREAGAYG. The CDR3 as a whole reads CSAREAGAYGYTF.

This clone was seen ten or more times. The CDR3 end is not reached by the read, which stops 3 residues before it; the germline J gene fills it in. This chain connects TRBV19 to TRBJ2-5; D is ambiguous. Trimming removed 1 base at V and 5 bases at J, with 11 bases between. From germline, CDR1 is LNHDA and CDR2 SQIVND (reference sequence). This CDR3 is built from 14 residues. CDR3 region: CASSIGQMPETQYF. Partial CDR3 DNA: TGTGCCAGTAGTATAGGTCAGATGCCGGAGACC.

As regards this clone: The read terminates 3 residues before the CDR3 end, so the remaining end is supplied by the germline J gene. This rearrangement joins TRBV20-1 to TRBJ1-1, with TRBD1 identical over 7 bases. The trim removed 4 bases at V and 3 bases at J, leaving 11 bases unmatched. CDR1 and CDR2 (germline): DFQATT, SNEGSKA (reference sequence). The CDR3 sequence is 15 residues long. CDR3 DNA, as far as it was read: TGCAGTGCTAAATTTCTCGGACAGGAGGACACTGAA. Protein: CSAKFLGQEDTE. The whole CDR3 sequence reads CSAKFLGQEDTEAFF.

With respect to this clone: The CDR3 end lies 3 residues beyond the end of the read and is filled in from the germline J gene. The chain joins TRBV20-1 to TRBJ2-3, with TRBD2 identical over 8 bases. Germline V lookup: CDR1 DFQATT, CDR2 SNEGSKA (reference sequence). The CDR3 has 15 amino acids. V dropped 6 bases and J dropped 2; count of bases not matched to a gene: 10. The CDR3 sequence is CSATSSGLDTDTQYF. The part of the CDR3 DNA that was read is TGCAGTGCAACTTCCTCGGGACTAGACACAGATACG.

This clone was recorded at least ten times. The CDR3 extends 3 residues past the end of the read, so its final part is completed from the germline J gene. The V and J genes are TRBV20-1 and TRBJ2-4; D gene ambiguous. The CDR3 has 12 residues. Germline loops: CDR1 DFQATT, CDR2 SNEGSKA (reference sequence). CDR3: CSATTDNYGQYF. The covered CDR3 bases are TGCAGTGCGACGACCGATAACTATGGT.

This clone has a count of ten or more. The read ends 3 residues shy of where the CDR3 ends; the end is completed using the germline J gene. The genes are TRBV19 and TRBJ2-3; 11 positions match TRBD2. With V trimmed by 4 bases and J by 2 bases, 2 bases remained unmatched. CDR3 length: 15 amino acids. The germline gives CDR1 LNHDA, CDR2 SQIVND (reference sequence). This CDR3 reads CASSKLAGDTDTQYF. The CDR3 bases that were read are TGTGCCAGTAGTAAACTAGCGGGAGACACAGATACG.

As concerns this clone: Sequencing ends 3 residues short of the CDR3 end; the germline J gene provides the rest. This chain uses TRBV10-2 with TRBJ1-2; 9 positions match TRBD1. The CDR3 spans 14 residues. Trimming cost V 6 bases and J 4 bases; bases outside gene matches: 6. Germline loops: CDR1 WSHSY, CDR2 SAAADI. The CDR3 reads CASSVQGAIYGYTF. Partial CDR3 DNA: TGCGCCAGCAGCGTACAGGGGGCAATCTATGGC.

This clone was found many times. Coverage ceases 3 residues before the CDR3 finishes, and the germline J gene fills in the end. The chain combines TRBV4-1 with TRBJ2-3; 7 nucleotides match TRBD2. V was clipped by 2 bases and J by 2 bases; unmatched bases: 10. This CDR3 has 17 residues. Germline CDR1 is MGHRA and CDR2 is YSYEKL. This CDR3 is CASSQITNLADTDTQYF. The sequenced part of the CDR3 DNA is TGCGCCAGCAGCCAAATCACAAACCTAGCGGACACAGATACG.

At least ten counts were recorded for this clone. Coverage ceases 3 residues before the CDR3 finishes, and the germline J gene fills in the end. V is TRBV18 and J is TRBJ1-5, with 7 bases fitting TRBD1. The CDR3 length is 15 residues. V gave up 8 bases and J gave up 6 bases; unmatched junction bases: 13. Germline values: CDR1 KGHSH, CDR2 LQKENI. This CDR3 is CASTDQTGAAQPQHF. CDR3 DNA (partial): TGTGCCAGCACAGATCAAACAGGGGCGGCTCAGCCC.

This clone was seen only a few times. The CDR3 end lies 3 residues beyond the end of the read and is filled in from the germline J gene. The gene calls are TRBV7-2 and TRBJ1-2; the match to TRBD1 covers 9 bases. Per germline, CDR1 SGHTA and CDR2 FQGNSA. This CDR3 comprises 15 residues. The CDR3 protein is CASSPGQGSSYDYTF. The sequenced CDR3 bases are TGTGCCAGCAGCCCAGGACAGGGGAGCTCCTACGAC.

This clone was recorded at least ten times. CDR3 in amino acids: CASSLERQGALGVHEQFF. The covered CDR3 bases are TGTGCCAGCAGCTTAGAGAGACAGGGGGCTTTGGGGGTCCATGAG. V usage is TRBV7-6 and J usage is TRBJ2-1; TRBD1 matches 10 bases. The read ends 3 residues before the CDR3 terminus; that terminus is restored from the germline J gene. The CDR3 has 18 amino acids. The germline V gene encodes CDR1 SGHVS and CDR2 FNYEAQ. With V trimmed by 1 base and J by 8 bases, 14 bases remained unmatched.